One sample yielded the 7 T cell receptor beta chains listed below, sequenced in a study of cytomegalovirus exposure and HLA in healthy donors. The PCR had 60 Vbeta and 13 Jbeta primers. Data came from immunoSEQ multiplex PCR; TCRdb stores just in-frame clones and leaves some out. The sample yields about 110,000 clones, roughly 68% seen once. Sequencing was carried out using PBMCs. All receptors come from a woman in her twenties or thirties in good health and CMV-seronegative.

The table lists this clone with a count of one. The chain is built from TRBV15 and TRBJ1-5, with D uncertain. Germline CDR1 and CDR2: LNHNV and YYDKDF (reference sequence). The CDR3 sequence is 13 residues long. The V and J ends lost 0 bases and 7 bases respectively, with 7 bases between them. The CDR3 nucleotides read TGTGCCACCAGCAGAGAGTTTAAACAGCCCCAGCATTTT. It specifies CATSREFKQPQHF.

This clone showed up just a few times. The genes are TRBV6-1 and TRBJ1-1; 10 nucleotides match TRBD1. Germline V lookup: CDR1 MNHNS, CDR2 SASEGT. This CDR3 spans 15 amino acids. Losses at the gene ends were 6 bases for V and 5 bases for J; bases not matched to a gene: 9. The CDR3 reads CASSWDRGLGTEAFF. For the CDR3, the DNA is TGTGCCAGCAGCTGGGACAGGGGTTTGGGGACTGAAGCTTTCTTT.

This sequence joins TRBV27 and TRBJ2-1; TRBD2 agrees at 10 bases. CDR3 length: 16 residues. Looked up from germline, CDR1 is MNHEY and CDR2 is SMNVEV (reference sequence). J gave up 6 bases and V 1 base, and 6 bases lay outside the gene matches. CDR3 sequence (DNA): TGTGCCAGCAGTTTATTGTTGGCTAGCGGGAGCAATGAGCAGTTCTTC. Protein product: CASSLLLASGSNEQFF.

This clone showed up just once. The V gene is TRBV7-6, the J gene TRBJ2-2, with TRBD2 matching over 8 bases. The CDR3 has 14 residues. The V gene end was trimmed by 5 bases and the J gene end by 8 bases; junction bases not matched to a gene: 7. Germline CDR1 SGHVS, CDR2 FNYEAQ. Written as DNA, the CDR3 is TGTGCCAGCAGCCCACGGGAGGGTTCGGGGGAGCTGTTTTTT. Amino acid sequence: CASSPREGSGELFF.

The chain joins TRBV19 to TRBJ1-1; no definite D call. From germline, CDR1 is LNHDA and CDR2 SQIVND (reference sequence). There are 15 residues in the CDR3. V shed 6 bases and J shed 4 bases, with 18 bases lying between them. The CDR3: CASSMAAQSGTEAFF. The CDR3 DNA sequence: TGTGCCAGTAGCATGGCGGCGCAGTCGGGCACTGAAGCTTTCTTT.

The genes are TRBV10-1 and TRBJ2-3, with D unclear. The CDR3 extends over 15 amino acids. Germline CDR1 and CDR2: WNHNN and SYGVQD (reference sequence). The V gene lost 3 bases and the J gene lost 4 bases, with 14 bases spanning the gap. The CDR3 DNA reads TGCGCCAGCAGTGACAGTGCAGGATCCCCAGATACGCAGTATTTT. This encodes CASSDSAGSPDTQYF.

V usage is TRBV5-1 and J usage is TRBJ2-5; D possibly corresponds to TRBD2 (6 bases). The CDR3 length is 15 residues. Trimming removed 5 bases from V and 2 bases from J, with 16 bases in between. Germline lookup yields CDR1 SGHRS and CDR2 YFSETQ. The CDR3: CASSAGPTNQETQYF. Here the CDR3 DNA reads TGCGCCAGCAGTGCGGGACCGACAAATCAAGAGACCCAGTACTTC.